This is a list of T cell receptor beta chains from one sample in a study of T cell responses to AZD1222 COVID-19 vaccine. Clones were read by immunoSEQ multiplex PCR, and TCRdb kept only the in-frame ones, dropping some. The sample lists around 130,000 clones, approximately 85% occurring once. The sequences come from peripheral blood, collected on day 0 of AZD1222 vaccination. Receptor source: an adult in good health. CDR3s include the opening cysteine and the closing phenylalanine or tryptophan. A D gene is named only where the DNA matches it firmly. Clone size is shown for a subset of rows, as once, few, many or a class of expanded clone.

abundance,v_gene,j_gene,d_gene,CDR3aa,CDR3nt
.,TRBV2,TRBJ2-6,.,CASRRDSGANVLTF,TGTGCCAGCAGAAGAGACTCTGGGGCCAACGTCCTGACTTTC
.,TRBV5-1,TRBJ2-7,.,CASSSRPGLTYEQYF,TGCGCCAGCAGCTCCCGCCCAGGGTTAACCTACGAGCAGTACTTC
.,TRBV5-1,TRBJ2-1,TRBD2,CASSLAPSGGPLSSYNEQFF,TGCGCCAGCAGCTTGGCTCCTAGCGGGGGGCCTTTGAGCTCCTACAATGAGCAGTTCTTC
.,TRBV9,TRBJ2-2,.,CASSVGAGANTGELFF,TGTGCCAGCAGCGTAGGAGCCGGGGCGAACACCGGGGAGCTGTTTTTT
.,TRBV28,TRBJ1-4,TRBD1,CASRPPWDRYNEKLFF,TGTGCCAGCAGACCCCCCTGGGACAGATATAATGAAAAACTGTTTTTT
.,TRBV15,TRBJ1-1,.,CATSRVRAGQTEAFF,TGTGCCACCAGCAGGGTAAGGGCAGGGCAGACTGAAGCTTTCTTT
.,TRBV6-1,TRBJ1-1,.,CASSEHGRTEAFF,TGTGCCAGCAGTGAACACGGACGCACTGAAGCTTTCTTT
.,TRBV7-6,TRBJ1-5,.,CASSSTDGAQHF,TGTGCCAGCAGCTCAACCGACGGGGCCCAGCATTTT
.,TRBV25-1,TRBJ2-1,TRBD1,CASTGTLGTGINNEQFF,TGTGCCAGTACTGGGACCCTCGGGACAGGGATTAACAATGAGCAGTTCTTC
.,TRBV10-3,TRBJ1-5,TRBD1,CAISVDRERQPQHF,TGTGCCATCAGCGTCGACAGGGAACGTCAGCCCCAGCATTTT
.,TRBV4-1,TRBJ2-4,.,CASSQEGGRTKNIQYF,TGCGCCAGCAGCCAAGAAGGGGGGCGGACAAAAAACATTCAGTACTTC
few,TRBV4-1,TRBJ1-3,.,CASSHQGRRNTIYF,TGCGCCAGCAGCCACCAAGGACGGAGAAACACCATATATTTT
.,TRBV29-1,TRBJ1-5,.,CSVGQGTYQPQHF,TGCAGCGTGGGGCAGGGGACTTATCAGCCCCAGCATTTT
.,TRBV7-8,TRBJ2-2,.,CASSFSQGKGGELFF,TGTGCCAGCAGCTTCAGCCAGGGGAAAGGCGGGGAGCTGTTTTTT
.,TRBV11-3,TRBJ2-2,.,CASSPKVAANTGELFF,TGTGCCAGCAGCCCCAAAGTAGCCGCGAACACCGGGGAGCTGTTTTTT
.,TRBV2,TRBJ2-6,TRBD2,CASSESGGPGGANVLTF,TGTGCCAGCAGTGAATCGGGGGGTCCAGGAGGGGCCAACGTCCTGACTTTC
.,TRBV7-8,TRBJ1-6,.,CASSTGQSYNSPLHF,TGTGCCAGCAGCACCGGACAGAGTTATAATTCACCCCTCCACTTT
.,TRBV4-3,TRBJ2-7,.,CASSQDTGSPWEQYF,TGCGCCAGCAGCCAAGATACAGGATCACCGTGGGAGCAGTACTTC
.,TRBV11-2,TRBJ2-5,.,CASTFPGQETQYF,TGTGCCAGCACCTTTCCGGGACAAGAGACCCAGTACTTC
.,TRBV5-4,TRBJ2-7,.,CASSLRPTTTYEQYF,TGTGCCAGCAGCTTGCGGCCGACCACTACCTACGAGCAGTACTTC
.,TRBV6-1,TRBJ2-1,.,CASSDRASAARRNEQFF,TGTGCCAGCAGTGATAGGGCTAGCGCTGCGAGGAGGAATGAGCAGTTCTTC
once,TRBV9,TRBJ2-2,.,CASSVRLETGELFF,TGTGCCAGCAGCGTACGTCTGGAAACCGGGGAGCTGTTTTTT
.,TRBV5-5,TRBJ2-4,.,CASSTTGLKNIQYF,TGTGCCAGCAGTACTACGGGACTTAAAAACATTCAGTACTTC
.,TRBV5-8,TRBJ1-6,TRBD1,CASSLLGQGQSPLHF,TGTGCCAGCAGCTTGTTGGGACAGGGACAATCACCCCTCCACTTT
once,TRBV19,TRBJ2-3,.,CASSIGGHGADTQYF,TGTGCCAGTAGTATTGGGGGACACGGGGCGGATACGCAGTATTTT
.,TRBV14,TRBJ2-2,.,CASSQDSHHGELFF,TGTGCCAGCAGCCAAGATTCCCACCACGGGGAGCTGTTTTTT
.,TRBV5-1,TRBJ2-3,.,CASSLAELSGPTDTQYF,TGCGCCAGCAGCTTGGCCGAGTTGTCAGGGCCCACAGATACGCAGTATTTT
.,TRBV6-5,TRBJ1-5,.,CASSYDSNQPQHF,TGTGCCAGCAGTTATGATAGCAATCAGCCCCAGCATTTT
.,TRBV16,TRBJ1-6,.,CASSQSRTRLNSPLHF,TGTGCCAGCAGCCAATCAAGGACACGCCTTAATTCACCCCTCCACTTT
.,TRBV10-3,TRBJ1-2,TRBD1,CAISESESGGFVYGYTF,TGTGCCATCAGTGAGTCGGAGTCAGGGGGTTTCGTGTATGGCTACACCTTC
few,TRBV10-3,TRBJ2-1,TRBD2,CATTDSGTSGGAGYNEQFF,TGTGCCACCACCGACTCCGGGACTAGCGGGGGGGCCGGCTACAATGAGCAGTTCTTC
.,TRBV9,TRBJ2-5,.,CASSVGNAQETQYF,TGTGCCAGCAGCGTAGGTAATGCACAAGAGACCCAGTACTTC
.,TRBV6-6,TRBJ2-1,TRBD1,CASSYARGSSGEQFF,TGTGCCAGCAGTTACGCCAGGGGGAGTTCCGGTGAGCAGTTCTTC
.,TRBV7-9,TRBJ1-6,.,CASSLGDYNSPLHF,TGTGCCAGCAGCCTGGGAGATTATAATTCACCCCTCCACTTT
.,TRBV18,TRBJ2-7,TRBD2,CASSPGTSGAYEQYF,TGTGCCAGCTCACCCGGGACTAGCGGAGCCTACGAGCAGTACTTC
few,TRBV19,TRBJ1-3,.,CASSSDGFFGNTIYF,TGTGCCAGTAGTTCGGACGGATTCTTTGGAAACACCATATATTTT
.,TRBV2,TRBJ1-1,.,CASKMQGNTEAFF,TGTGCCAGCAAGATGCAGGGGAACACTGAAGCTTTCTTT
.,TRBV6-5,TRBJ2-7,.,CASTDRSRGSYEQYF,TGTGCCAGCACCGACCGAAGTCGAGGATCCTACGAGCAGTACTTC
.,TRBV6-1,TRBJ2-3,.,CASSERGTQYF,TGTGCCAGCAGTGAGAGAGGCACGCAGTATTTT
.,TRBV6-2/TRBV6-3,TRBJ2-7,.,CASSQNYYEQYF,TGTGCCAGCAGTCAGAACTACTACGAGCAGTACTTC
.,TRBV6-5,TRBJ1-2,.,CASRQDSYGYTF,TGTGCCAGCAGGCAGGACAGCTATGGCTACACCTTC
.,TRBV11-3,TRBJ1-1,.,CASGTLNTEAFF,TGTGCCAGCGGCACCTTGAACACTGAAGCTTTCTTT